The next 26 T cell receptor beta chains were all read from a single sample in a study of human T cells and chemical hapten exposure. TCRdb processed the RACE reads anew with MiXCR; each CDR3 protein has one entry. The sample gives over 55,000 distinct CDR3 sequences, roughly a tenth of which show up once; around 10% is in the top ten. Stated time point: pre-sensitization, week 0. As to treatment: therapeutic diphenylcyclopropenone sensitization with weekly scalp DPC. The sample consisted of whole blood, taken in connection with sensitization to the hapten diphenylcyclopropenone (DPC). These receptors all stem from a man between 35 and 55 years old with alopecia areata. Some clones in this sample may be carry-over from other donors' samples.

This clonotype was seen a handful of times. V and J are TRBV3-1 and TRBJ2-2; unclear D gene. Trimming removed 0 bases from V and 8 bases from J, with 10 bases in between. CDR1 is LGHDT and CDR2 is YNNKEL in the germline V gene (reference sequence). The CDR3 length is 14 residues. CDR3 nucleotides: TGTGCCAGCAGCCAAGAGGGCAGTACTGGGGAGCTGTTTTTT. It codes for CASSQEGSTGELFF.

This clonotype showed up just a few times. The chain combines TRBV28 with TRBJ1-5, with 8 bases identical to TRBD1. This CDR3 is built from 16 residues. CDR1 is MDHEN and CDR2 is SYDVKM in the germline V gene. Unmatched junction bases numbered 14, after V lost 5 bases and J lost 8 bases. In DNA, the CDR3 is TGTGCCAGCAGTCCTACAGGGGGTCGAAAGGAAAAGCCCCAGCATTTT. It encodes CASSPTGGRKEKPQHF.

This clonotype showed up many times. The rearrangement uses TRBV21-1 and TRBJ2-4; the table's D gene call, TRBD1, was not cross checked with the DNA. TRBV21-1 is described as a pseudogene. The CDR3 totals 16 residues. CDR3 sequence: CASTLNRGRAKNIQYF. As DNA, the CDR3 is TGTGCCAGCACCCTAAACAGGGGCCGGGCCAAAAACATTCAGTACTTC.

This clonotype came up many times. The gene calls are TRBV12-3 or TRBV12-4 and TRBJ2-3, with TRBD1 matching 7 bases. V trimming: 7 bases; J trimming: 2 bases; junction bases outside the gene matches: 6. The CDR3 length is 14 residues. The CDR3 region is CASTGQENTDTQYF. The CDR3 DNA reads TGTGCCAGCACCGGACAGGAGAACACAGATACGCAGTATTTT.

Many counts were recorded for this clonotype. The rearrangement uses TRBV25-1 and TRBJ2-2, with 7 positions matching TRBD2. The junction had 7 bases not matched to a gene; V was cut back by 2 bases and J by 1 base. CDR3 length: 17 residues. Germline CDR1 and CDR2: MGHDK and SYGVNS. CDR3 DNA: TGTGCCAGCAGTGAAAGCCGAGCGGGAATGAACACCGGGGAGCTGTTTTTT. Amino acids: CASSESRAGMNTGELFF. Looking up the rest from reference TRBV25-1 and TRBJ2-2 gives the full variable domain: EADIYQTPRYLVIGTGKKITLECSQTMGHDKMYWYQQDPGMELHLIHYSYGVNSTEKGDLSSESTVSRIRTEHFPLTLESARPSHTSQYLCASSESRAGMNTGELFFGEGSRLTVL.

This clonotype has just a few counts. The rearrangement joins TRBV19 to TRBJ2-2, with D unresolved. V was trimmed by 4 bases and J by 3 bases, leaving 3 bases between them. The CDR3 consists of 12 residues. CDR1 is LNHDA, CDR2 SQIVND, per germline (reference sequence). CDR3 protein: CASSRYTGELFF. Written as DNA, the CDR3 is TGTGCCAGTAGTAGGTACACCGGGGAGCTGTTTTTT.

This clonotype came up a few times. This chain uses TRBV18 with TRBJ2-5; a possible D gene is TRBD1 (5 bases). CDR3 length: 14 amino acids. From germline, CDR1 is KGHSH and CDR2 LQKENI. V lost 0 bases, J lost 9 bases, and 14 bases lay in between. The CDR3 bases are TGTGCCAGCTCACCACCAGGGGATGGAAGGGCCCAGTACTTC. This translates into CASSPPGDGRAQYF.

This clonotype occurred a few times. The chain combines TRBV4-3 with TRBJ2-3, with 9 bases lining up with TRBD2. Per the germline V gene, CDR1 is LGHNA and CDR2 is YSLEER. The CDR3 is made up of 17 amino acids. V gave up 1 base and J gave up 3 bases; unmatched junction bases: 8. The chain's CDR3 is CASSQVLSGSLTDTQYF. CDR3 DNA: TGCGCCAGCAGCCAAGTTCTTAGCGGGAGCCTAACAGATACGCAGTATTTT.

Here the CDR3 DNA reads TGTGCCAGCAGTACAAGACAGGGGTCAGGAAACACCATATATTTT. The encoded protein is CASSTRQGSGNTIYF. The rearrangement uses TRBV28 and TRBJ1-3; 8 bases match TRBD1. CDR1 is MDHEN, CDR2 SYDVKM, per germline. The trim removed 5 bases at V and 4 bases at J, leaving 7 bases unmatched. The CDR3 runs to 15 residues.

In this sample, this clonotype turned up a few times. This rearrangement joins TRBV7-8 to TRBJ2-5; 7 bases map to TRBD2. After removal of 1 base from V and 7 bases from J, the junction contained 12 bases not matched to a gene. This CDR3 contains 16 residues. Germline V gene lookup returns CDR1 SGHVS and CDR2 FQNEAQ. CDR3 protein: CASSLGGLDWGGTQYF. The CDR3 DNA is TGTGCCAGCAGCTTAGGCGGACTAGATTGGGGAGGGACCCAGTACTTC.

This chain connects TRBV7-9 to TRBJ2-5; D gene ambiguous. Trimming removed 1 base at V and 5 bases at J, with 8 bases between. The CDR3 is made up of 13 amino acids. The germline V gene has CDR1 SEHNR and CDR2 FQNEAQ (reference sequence). CDR3 protein: CASSLVVLETQYF. The CDR3 DNA reads TGTGCCAGCAGCTTAGTGGTTCTTGAGACCCAGTACTTC.

The chain joins TRBV4-2 to TRBJ2-7; 13 nucleotides align to TRBD2. The V segment lost 4 bases and the J segment 7 bases; nucleotides outside the gene matches: 7. The CDR3 extends over 15 amino acids. Germline-derived CDR1 and CDR2 are LGHNA and YNFKEQ. CDR3 region: CASSRLAGGRREQYF. DNA of the CDR3: TGTGCCAGCAGCCGACTAGCGGGAGGCCGGAGGGAGCAGTACTTC.

This clonotype was picked up a small number of times. The J gene is TRBJ2-5, the V gene TRBV6-5, with TRBD2 matching 10 bases. The CDR3 runs 15 residues. With V trimmed by 0 bases and J by 5 bases, 3 bases remained unmatched. CDR1 is MNHEY, CDR2 SVGAGI, per germline. CDR3 sequence reads: CASSYSLAGEETQYF. The CDR3 nucleotides read TGTGCCAGCAGTTACTCGCTAGCGGGAGAGGAGACCCAGTACTTC.

This clonotype appeared a few times. V is TRBV20-1 and J is TRBJ1-1; 9 nucleotides match TRBD1. CDR1 is DFQATT and CDR2 is SNEGSKA in the germline V gene (reference sequence). The CDR3 is made up of 13 amino acids. V was pared by 8 bases and J by 6 bases, with 10 bases of the junction left unmatched. The CDR3 protein is CSTYDRGAAEAFF. CDR3 nucleotide sequence: TGCAGTACCTATGACAGGGGGGCGGCTGAAGCTTTCTTT.

The chain uses TRBV7-2 and TRBJ2-3; no clear D gene. Per germline, CDR1 SGHTA and CDR2 FQGNSA. V was cut by 5 bases and J by 2 bases, with 14 bases left in between. The CDR3 runs to 15 residues. This CDR3 reads CASSLTGSFTDTQYF. For the CDR3, the DNA is TGTGCCAGCAGCCTAACCGGGTCCTTCACAGATACGCAGTATTTT. The complete variable domain, with remaining parts taken from reference TRBV7-2 and TRBJ2-3, reads GAGVSQSPSNKVTEKGKDVELRCDPISGHTALYWYRQSLGQGLEFLIYFQGNSAPDKSGLPSDRFSAERTGGSVSTLTIQRTQQEDSAVYLCASSLTGSFTDTQYFGPGTRLTVL.

The chain recombines TRBV12-3 or TRBV12-4 with TRBJ2-1; 10 bases agree with TRBD2. V was clipped by 7 bases and J by 6 bases; unmatched bases: 9. The CDR3 is made up of 15 amino acids. The CDR3 is CASTYLGTSVNEQFF. CDR3 coding DNA: TGTGCCAGCACCTACCTCGGGACTAGCGTCAATGAGCAGTTCTTC.

The chain joins TRBV7-9 to TRBJ2-5; D remains ambiguous. The germline gives CDR1 SEHNR, CDR2 FQNEAQ (reference sequence). The CDR3 consists of 14 residues. Deletions cut 4 bases from V and 0 bases from J, with 9 bases between. The CDR3 DNA reads as TGTGCCAGCAGCTCACAAGCCTACCAAGAGACCCAGTACTTC. Protein sequence: CASSSQAYQETQYF.

This clonotype was counted many times. This chain uses TRBV7-9 with TRBJ2-2; 8 bases align to TRBD2. V trimming: 5 bases; J trimming: 5 bases; junction bases outside the gene matches: 7. Germline values: CDR1 SEHNR, CDR2 FQNEAQ (reference sequence). The CDR3 spans 15 residues. This CDR3 reads CASSPTSGGTGELFF. Written as DNA, the CDR3 is TGTGCCAGCAGCCCAACTAGCGGAGGAACCGGGGAGCTGTTTTTT.

Turning to this clonotype: Mismatch with germline at one junction end may stem from a read error. V is TRBV7-3 and J is TRBJ2-3; D is possibly TRBD2 (5 bases). Germline loops: CDR1 SGHTA, CDR2 FQGTGA. This CDR3 contains 14 residues. The CDR3 here is CVSSASSRTDTQYF. In DNA, the CDR3 is TGTGTCAGCAGCGCTAGCTCCCGCACAGATACGCAGTATTTT.

The chain recombines TRBV20-1 with TRBJ2-7, with 13 bases lining up with TRBD2. This CDR3 has 18 residues. The germline gives CDR1 DFQATT, CDR2 SNEGSKA (reference sequence). V lost 1 base to trimming and J lost 0 bases; unmatched junction nucleotides: 9. The CDR3 DNA reads TGCAGTGCTAGAGTCCGGGGACTAGCGGGACCCAGCTCCTACGAGCAGTACTTC. It specifies CSARVRGLAGPSSYEQYF.

This clonotype was found many times. The chain joins TRBV28 to TRBJ1-6; 8 bases line up with TRBD1. The V segment lost 3 bases and the J segment 6 bases; nucleotides outside the gene matches: 4. CDR3 size: 15 residues. Germline CDR1 and CDR2: MDHEN and SYDVKM. CDR3 region: CASSLRDRSNSPLHF. The CDR3 DNA reads TGTGCCAGCAGTTTGAGGGACAGGAGTAATTCACCCCTCCACTTT.

V gene TRBV12-3 or TRBV12-4 combines with J gene TRBJ2-7, with 15 bases matching TRBD2. V dropped 4 bases and J dropped 1; count of bases not matched to a gene: 2. The CDR3 loop spans 16 amino acids. The chain's CDR3 is CASSSGLAGGSYEQYF. Written as DNA, the CDR3 is TGTGCCAGCAGTTCGGGACTAGCGGGAGGATCCTACGAGCAGTACTTC.

This clonotype was detected many times. This chain uses TRBV7-6 with TRBJ2-1, with 10 bases matching TRBD1. CDR1 and CDR2 (germline): SGHVS, FNYEAQ. This CDR3 has 17 residues. The V and J ends lost 5 bases and 2 bases, in that order; junction bases with no gene match: 9. The CDR3 coding sequence is TGTGCCAGCAGCATCTCGACCGGGACAGGGGCCTACAATGAGCAGTTCTTC. Amino acid sequence: CASSISTGTGAYNEQFF.

The sample holds a few counts of this clonotype. The chain links TRBV6-6 to TRBJ2-1, with D possibly matching TRBD2 (6 bases). The CDR3 is 15 residues long. V lost 5 bases, J lost 5 bases, and 16 bases lay in between. The germline V gene encodes CDR1 MNHNY and CDR2 SVGAGI (reference sequence). The DNA of the CDR3 is TGTGCCAGCAGTCAATGGGAGGATGGAAACAATGAGCAGTTCTTC. Translated, it gives CASSQWEDGNNEQFF.

The chain joins TRBV19 to TRBJ2-4, with D tentatively TRBD2 (6 bases). The CDR3 sequence is 14 residues long. Germline V gives CDR1 LNHDA, CDR2 SQIVND (reference sequence). Trimming took 7 bases from V and 1 from J, leaving 11 bases between them. The CDR3 reads CASTGDWAKNIQYF. CDR3 in DNA: TGTGCCAGTACTGGGGACTGGGCCAAAAACATTCAGTACTTC.

This clonotype was recorded at least ten times. The chain is built from TRBV28 and TRBJ2-7; tentative D call: TRBD2 (6 bases). The CDR3 contains 14 residues. The germline V gene encodes CDR1 MDHEN and CDR2 SYDVKM. Trimming took off 4 bases at V and 2 bases at J, with 12 bases between the two ends. CDR3 sequence: CASSSPGLAYEQYF. The CDR3, as DNA: TGTGCCAGCAGTTCCCCGGGACTTGCCTACGAGCAGTACTTC.